Listed below are T cell receptor beta chains from one sample, sequenced in a study of blood T cell repertoires in COVID-19. Using immunoSEQ multiplex PCR, the repertoire was profiled, and TCRdb retains in-frame clones only, with some absent. The sample lists more than 150,000 clones, roughly nine tenths occurring once. The sample taken for sequencing was peripheral blood. The receptors derive from a woman in her 40s with acute or convalescent COVID-19. Each CDR3 is given with its conserved first and last residue. D genes are given only for firm matches. Expanded clones are given a class, and other clones once, few, many or no size at all.

TRBD2	16	.	TRBV24-1	TRBJ2-7	TGTGCCACCAGTGATTCGCGCGGGGGGGCCTTTCAGGAGCAGTACTTC	CATSDSRGGAFQEQYF
.	19	.	TRBV7-8	TRBJ2-5	TGTGCCAGCAGCTTAGAGGCTAGTCCGGCCCCTATCGGAGGGGAGACCCAGTACTTC	CASSLEASPAPIGGETQYF
.	15	.	TRBV3-1/TRBV3-2	TRBJ2-6	TGTGCCAGCAACCGCCGGGGTACCGGGGCCAACGTCCTGACTTTC	CASNRRGTGANVLTF
.	12	once	TRBV7-9	TRBJ1-1	TGTGCCAGCAGCGTAGGGGCCGCTGAAGCTTTCTTT	CASSVGAAEAFF
TRBD2	16	.	TRBV7-6	TRBJ2-7	TGTGCCAGCAGCTTAGAGGGTAGCGGGGTAGGAGGCGAGCAGTACTTC	CASSLEGSGVGGEQYF
TRBD2	15	.	TRBV2	TRBJ2-3	TGTGCCAGCGGGGGTGAACTAGCGATGACTTATACGCAGTATTTT	CASGGELAMTYTQYF
TRBD2	15	.	TRBV6-4	TRBJ2-1	TGTGCCAGCAGTGAGACTAGCGGGAGGCTGTATGAGCAGTTCTTC	CASSETSGRLYEQFF
.	13	.	TRBV10-1	TRBJ2-7	TGCGCCAGTAAAGGGACTTCTTACTACGAGCAGTACTTC	CASKGTSYYEQYF
TRBD1	14	.	TRBV5-6	TRBJ1-6	TGTGCCAGCAGTACGGGACAGGGAAACTCACCCCTCCACTTT	CASSTGQGNSPLHF
.	12	.	TRBV20-1	TRBJ1-1	TGCAGTGCTAGTACAGGGTACACTGAAGCTTTCTTT	CSASTGYTEAFF
.	15	.	TRBV21-1	TRBJ1-3	TGTGCCAGCAAATCCAAGGGGAAGACTGGAAACACCATATATTTT	CASKSKGKTGNTIYF
.	15	.	TRBV4-1	TRBJ1-6	TGCGCCAGCAGCCAAGGGGAGTATTGGAATTCACCCCTCCACTTT	CASSQGEYWNSPLHF
TRBD1	15	.	TRBV9	TRBJ1-4	TGTGCCAGCAGCGGAAGACAGGGGGCGGATGAAAAACTGTTTTTT	CASSGRQGADEKLFF
.	15	.	TRBV3-1/TRBV3-2	TRBJ2-3	TGTGCCAGCAGCCAAGAAGGACTCTACACAGATACGCAGTATTTT	CASSQEGLYTDTQYF
TRBD2	18	.	TRBV5-1	TRBJ2-1	TGCGCCAGCAGCCCCTCCGGGACTAGCAAAGTGGGTTGGGATGAGCAGTTCTTC	CASSPSGTSKVGWDEQFF
.	12	once	TRBV7-2	TRBJ2-1	TGTGCCAGCAGCCAAACGGGAGCTGAGCAGTTCTTC	CASSQTGAEQFF
.	15	.	TRBV5-1	TRBJ1-5	TGCGCCAGCAGCTTTCGGGGTTTGAGCAATCAGCCCCAGCATTTT	CASSFRGLSNQPQHF
TRBD1	15	.	TRBV4-2	TRBJ2-2	TGTGCCAGCAGCCCCGGGACAGGGGACACCGGGGAGCTGTTTTTT	CASSPGTGDTGELFF
TRBD2	18	.	TRBV10-3	TRBJ2-7	TGTGCCATCAGTGATGCCCGCGGGGGGGATGTGAGCTCCTACGAGCAGTACTTC	CAISDARGGDVSSYEQYF
.	16	.	TRBV3-1/TRBV3-2	TRBJ2-1	TGTGCCAGCAGCGCCCCTACTAGAAGAAGCCCGAATGAGCAGTTCTTC	CASSAPTRRSPNEQFF
TRBD2	13	.	TRBV5-8	TRBJ2-1	TGTGCCAGCAGCGGGACTAACCGCAATGAGCAGTTCTTC	CASSGTNRNEQFF
TRBD2	19	.	TRBV27	TRBJ2-1	TGTGCCAGCAGCTGGAGGCCCCCCCGTGCTAGCGGGACAAACAATGAGCAGTTCTTC	CASSWRPPRASGTNNEQFF
TRBD2	15	.	TRBV9	TRBJ2-2	TGTGCCAGCAGCGCCGGACTAGATTGGGGCGGGGAGCTGTTTTTT	CASSAGLDWGGELFF
TRBD1	13	.	TRBV19	TRBJ2-5	TGTGCCAGTAGTGAGACAGGGCAAGAGACCCAGTACTTC	CASSETGQETQYF
TRBD2	14	.	TRBV10-3	TRBJ2-7	TGTGCCATCAGCGCTAGCGGGGTTATCTACGAGCAGTACTTC	CAISASGVIYEQYF
TRBD1	15	.	TRBV10-2	TRBJ2-1	TGCGCCAGCAGCCCAGACAGGGACTCCTACAATGAGCAGTTCTTC	CASSPDRDSYNEQFF
.	14	.	TRBV7-9	TRBJ1-2	TGTGCCAGCAGCCCGACCGACAGGCAGGGCGGCTACACCTTC	CASSPTDRQGGYTF
.	19	.	TRBV28	TRBJ1-1	TGTGCCAGCACCACCCTAGGTTGGGGGCCCGGGGTCTTTAAGACTGAAGCTTTCTTT	CASTTLGWGPGVFKTEAFF
.	13	.	TRBV24-1	TRBJ1-2	TGTGCCACCAGTGATTCGTGGGGCCATGGCTACACCTTC	CATSDSWGHGYTF